The entry below describes one TCR beta chain. Its antigen is undetermined. Profiling relied on immunoSEQ multiplex PCR, and the TCRdb table lists in-frame clones only, not all of them. The data show 90,000 to 130,000 clones, with 88% seen just once and over 1.1% held by the top ten. Germline V gene sequence: CDR1 MDHEN, CDR2 SYDVKM. The CDR3 has 18 amino acids. With 2 bases clipped from V and 2 bases from J, the junction kept 11 bases outside the gene matches. This entry is derived from a study of cytomegalovirus exposure and HLA in healthy donors. Overall study findings and caveats: TCR beta chains numbering some 160 were designated cytomegalovirus-associated.

The donors belonged to the roughly 130-subject validation cohort, separate from the approximately 700-subject first cohort. Sequencing input: PBMCs. J is TRBJ2-1 and V is TRBV28; 8 bases fit TRBD2. The sequence was collected from a woman aged 30 to 39 in good health and CMV-seropositive. The CDR3 loop reads CASSLPREGAVPYNEQFF. The CDR3 region has the DNA TGTGCCAGCAGTTTACCTCGGGAGGGAGCGGTTCCCTACAATGAGCAGTTCTTC.